These T cell receptor beta chains were read from a single sample in a study of blood T cell repertoires in COVID-19. Clones were sequenced by immunoSEQ multiplex PCR, and TCRdb holds only the in-frame ones, with some missing. Among under 45,000 clones listed, about 84% were seen once. The specimen was peripheral blood. These receptors originate from a man between 70 and 80 years old with COVID-19, enrolled during active disease. The CDR3 runs from the conserved cysteine through the conserved F or W. A D gene is named only where the DNA matches it firmly. Only part of the rows carry a size: once, few, many, or a class if the clone is expanded.

j_call d_call clone_size v_call cdr3_aa cdr3_nt
TRBJ2-1 - - TRBV27 CASSKSGGNYNEQFF TGTGCCAGCAGCAAATCGGGGGGCAACTACAATGAGCAGTTCTTC
TRBJ1-1 - few TRBV5-5 CASSFQGRWRNTEAFF TGTGCCAGCAGCTTCCAGGGTCGGTGGAGGAACACTGAAGCTTTCTTT
TRBJ2-7 TRBD2 - TRBV29-1 CSVAPGLAGGEQYF TGCAGCGTTGCTCCGGGACTAGCGGGAGGCGAGCAGTACTTC
TRBJ1-5 TRBD1 - TRBV19 CASTHRGTGLNQPQHF TGTGCCAGTACCCATAGAGGGACAGGGCTTAATCAGCCCCAGCATTTT
TRBJ1-2 - - TRBV6-1 CASSEEGRGRGYTF TGTGCCAGCAGTGAAGAAGGCAGGGGTCGCGGCTACACCTTC
TRBJ1-1 - once TRBV30 CAWSVLFPRSNTEAFF TGTGCCTGGAGTGTATTGTTCCCTAGATCGAACACTGAAGCTTTCTTT
TRBJ2-1 - - TRBV3-1/TRBV3-2 CASSQGTPLNEQFF TGTGCCAGCAGCCAGGGGACTCCCCTCAATGAGCAGTTCTTC
TRBJ1-6 - - TRBV2 CASKGIYRFGSYNSPLHF TGTGCCAGCAAGGGGATATACAGGTTCGGCTCCTATAATTCACCCCTCCACTTT
TRBJ2-2 - - TRBV5-5 CASSFGVRGSTGELFF TGTGCCAGCAGCTTTGGAGTCAGGGGATCCACCGGGGAGCTGTTTTTT
TRBJ1-5 - once TRBV4-1 CASSQEQSYSNQPQHF TGCGCCAGCAGCCAAGAGCAGTCGTATAGCAATCAGCCCCAGCATTTT
TRBJ2-5 - - TRBV6-2/TRBV6-3 CASSRRPETQYF TGTGCCAGCAGTAGGCGGCCAGAGACCCAGTACTTC
TRBJ2-3 - - TRBV2 CASSESGPDTDTQYF TGTGCCAGCAGTGAAAGCGGGCCAGACACAGATACGCAGTATTTT
TRBJ2-1 - - TRBV2 CASSAAEAVYEQFF TGTGCCAGCAGTGCGGCAGAGGCGGTCTATGAGCAGTTCTTC
TRBJ2-7 - - TRBV10-3 CAISNGRGLREQYF TGTGCCATCAGTAACGGGAGAGGCCTCCGCGAGCAGTACTTC
TRBJ1-1 TRBD1 once TRBV6-5 CASSMTGFGATEAFF TGTGCCAGCAGCATGACAGGGTTCGGTGCCACTGAAGCTTTCTTT
TRBJ2-2 TRBD2 - TRBV2 CASSEPISGKANTGELFF TGTGCCAGCAGTGAACCAATTAGCGGGAAAGCGAACACCGGGGAGCTGTTTTTT
TRBJ1-5 - - TRBV27 CASSLGRERRQPQHF TGTGCCAGCAGTTTGGGCAGGGAAAGACGGCAGCCCCAGCATTTT
TRBJ1-1 TRBD1 - TRBV3-1/TRBV3-2 CASSSTGPDTEAFF TGTGCCAGCAGCTCGACAGGGCCAGACACTGAAGCTTTCTTT
TRBJ2-3 - - TRBV7-3 CASSPLGGASDTQYF TGTGCCAGCAGCCCCCTGGGCGGGGCCTCAGATACGCAGTATTTT